Described below is a single TCR beta chain sequence and its context. The target antigen is unknown. This sample is drawn from a study of cytomegalovirus exposure and HLA in healthy donors. Study-level information: A later analysis reported the 120 or so validation repertoires used the same platform as the roughly 700 first-cohort repertoires.

Study observations and caveats: Subsequent analysis of the approximately 130 validation repertoires found a tendency for first-cohort TCR clusters to co-occur. Reports credit the classifier with highly specific, highly sensitive diagnosis of cytomegalovirus status.

Generated by immunoSEQ multiplex PCR, the TCRdb table keeps only in-frame clones and is missing some. The table records about 120,000 clones, around 95% of them present only once. Germline V gene data show CDR1 as SEHNR and CDR2 as FQNEAQ (reference sequence). Trimming cost V 5 bases and J 7 bases; bases outside gene matches: 7. The length of the CDR3 is 13 residues. The donors were in the approximately 130-subject validation cohort, distinct from the approximately 700-subject first cohort. The receptor was isolated from a man aged 18 to 29 in good health and CMV-seronegative. Sequencing was done on a sample of PBMCs. This chain links TRBV7-9 with TRBJ2-7; 8 nucleotides line up with TRBD1. The CDR3 nucleotides read TGTGCCAGCAGCGGCCGGGACAGGCGGGAGCAGTACTTC. It yields the protein CASSGRDRREQYF.